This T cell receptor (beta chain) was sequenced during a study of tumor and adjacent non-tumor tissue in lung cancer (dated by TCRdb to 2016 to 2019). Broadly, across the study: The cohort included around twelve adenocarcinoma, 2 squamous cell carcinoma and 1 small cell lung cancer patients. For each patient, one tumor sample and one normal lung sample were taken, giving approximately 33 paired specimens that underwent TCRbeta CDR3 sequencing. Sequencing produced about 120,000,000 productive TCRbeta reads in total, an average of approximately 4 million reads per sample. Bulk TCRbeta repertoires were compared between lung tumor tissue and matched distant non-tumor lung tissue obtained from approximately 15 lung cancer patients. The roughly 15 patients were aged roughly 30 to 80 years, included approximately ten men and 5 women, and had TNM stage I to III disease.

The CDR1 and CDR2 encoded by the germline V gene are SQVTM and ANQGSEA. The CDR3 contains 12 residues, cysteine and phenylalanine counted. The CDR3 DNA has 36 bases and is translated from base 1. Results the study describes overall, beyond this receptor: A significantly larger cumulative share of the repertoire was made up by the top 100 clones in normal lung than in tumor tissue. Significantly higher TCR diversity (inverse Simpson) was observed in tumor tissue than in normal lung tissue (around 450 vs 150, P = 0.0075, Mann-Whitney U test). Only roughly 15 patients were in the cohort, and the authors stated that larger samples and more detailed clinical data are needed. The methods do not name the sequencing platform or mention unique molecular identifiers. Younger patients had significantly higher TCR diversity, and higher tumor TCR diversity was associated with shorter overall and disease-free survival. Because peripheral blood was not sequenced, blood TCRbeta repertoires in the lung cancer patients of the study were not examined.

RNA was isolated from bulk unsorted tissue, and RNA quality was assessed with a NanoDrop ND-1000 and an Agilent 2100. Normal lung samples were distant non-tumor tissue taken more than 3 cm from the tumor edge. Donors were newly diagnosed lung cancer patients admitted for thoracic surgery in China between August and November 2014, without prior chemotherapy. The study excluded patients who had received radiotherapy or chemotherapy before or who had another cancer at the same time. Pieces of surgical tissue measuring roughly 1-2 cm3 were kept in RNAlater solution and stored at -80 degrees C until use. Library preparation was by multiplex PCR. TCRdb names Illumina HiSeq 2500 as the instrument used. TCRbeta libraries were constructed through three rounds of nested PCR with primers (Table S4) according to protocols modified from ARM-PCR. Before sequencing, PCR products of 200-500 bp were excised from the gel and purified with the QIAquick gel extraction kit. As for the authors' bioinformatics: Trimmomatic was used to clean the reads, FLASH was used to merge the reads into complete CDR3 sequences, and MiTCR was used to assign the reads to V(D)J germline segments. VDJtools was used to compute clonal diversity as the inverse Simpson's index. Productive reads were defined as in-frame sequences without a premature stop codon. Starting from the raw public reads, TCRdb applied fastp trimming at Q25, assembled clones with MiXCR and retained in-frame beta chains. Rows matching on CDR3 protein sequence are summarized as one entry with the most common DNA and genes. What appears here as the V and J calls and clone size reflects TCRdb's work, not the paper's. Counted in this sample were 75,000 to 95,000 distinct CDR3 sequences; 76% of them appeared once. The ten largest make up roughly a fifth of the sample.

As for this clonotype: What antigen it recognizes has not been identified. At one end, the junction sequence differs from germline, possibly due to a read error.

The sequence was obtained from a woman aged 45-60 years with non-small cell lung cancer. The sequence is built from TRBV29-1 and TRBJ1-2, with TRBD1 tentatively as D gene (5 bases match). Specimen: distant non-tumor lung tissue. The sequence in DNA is TGCAGCATTGATCAGGGCAACTATGGCTACATCTTC. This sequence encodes CSIDQGNYGYIF.